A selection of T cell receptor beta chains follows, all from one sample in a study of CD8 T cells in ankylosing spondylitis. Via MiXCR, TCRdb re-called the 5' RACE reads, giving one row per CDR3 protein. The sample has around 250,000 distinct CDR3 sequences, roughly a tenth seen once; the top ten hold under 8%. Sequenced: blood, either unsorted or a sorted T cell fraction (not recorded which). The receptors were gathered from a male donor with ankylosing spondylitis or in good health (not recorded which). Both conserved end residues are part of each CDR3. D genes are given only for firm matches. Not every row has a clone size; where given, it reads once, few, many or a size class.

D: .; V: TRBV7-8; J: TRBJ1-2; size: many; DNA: TGTGCCAGCAGCTTGAAAGGGTACTATGGCTACACCTTC; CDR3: CASSLKGYYGYTF
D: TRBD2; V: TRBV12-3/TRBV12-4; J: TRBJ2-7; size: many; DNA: TGTGCCAGCAGACCGGGACTAGCGGCCTCCTACGAGCAGTACTTC; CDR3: CASRPGLAASYEQYF
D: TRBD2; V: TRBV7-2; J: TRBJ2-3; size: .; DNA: TGTGCCAGCAGCTTAGGTTTGCGGGGGGGCCAAGATACGCAGTATTTT; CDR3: CASSLGLRGGQDTQYF
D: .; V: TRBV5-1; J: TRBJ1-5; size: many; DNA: TGCGCCAGCAGCTTCGACGGGGATTGGAATCAGCCCCAGCATTTT; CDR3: CASSFDGDWNQPQHF
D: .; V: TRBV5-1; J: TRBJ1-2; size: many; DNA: TGCGCCAGCTGGGACGGACCTAACTATGGCTACACCTTC; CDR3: CASWDGPNYGYTF
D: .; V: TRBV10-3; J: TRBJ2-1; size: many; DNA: TGTGCCATCAGTGCACCGGGACTCCCGAACAATGAGCAGTTCTTC; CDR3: CAISAPGLPNNEQFF
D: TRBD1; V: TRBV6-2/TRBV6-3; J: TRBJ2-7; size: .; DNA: TGTGCCAGCGGGGACAGGCCCTACGAGCAGTACTTC; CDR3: CASGDRPYEQYF
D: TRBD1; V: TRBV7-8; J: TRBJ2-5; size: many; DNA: TGTGCCAGCAGCCACCACAGGGGGCCTCAAGAGACCCAGTACTTC; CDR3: CASSHHRGPQETQYF
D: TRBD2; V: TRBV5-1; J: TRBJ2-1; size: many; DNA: TGCGCCAGCAGCCTCATCTTAGCGGGAGGCTCCTACAATGAGCAGTTCTTC; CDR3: CASSLILAGGSYNEQFF
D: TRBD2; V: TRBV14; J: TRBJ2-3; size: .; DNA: TGTGCCAGCAGCCTCCAGCGGGGTTATGGAGATACGCAGTATTTT; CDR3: CASSLQRGYGDTQYF
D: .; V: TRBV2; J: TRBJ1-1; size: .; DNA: TGTGCCAGCGCCCGGGGGACTGAAGCTTTCTTT; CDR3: CASARGTEAFF
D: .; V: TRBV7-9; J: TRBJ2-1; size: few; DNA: TGTGCCAGCAGCTCCCGGACAGATTCATGGGGTGAGCAGTTCTTC; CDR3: CASSSRTDSWGEQFF
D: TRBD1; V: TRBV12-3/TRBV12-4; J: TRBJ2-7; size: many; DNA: TGCGCCAGCAGCTTGTCAGGGGGCGCCTACGAGCAGTACTTC; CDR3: CASSLSGGAYEQYF
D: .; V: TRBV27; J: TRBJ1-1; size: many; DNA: TGTGCCAGCAGTTTCATCTCGGGAAACACTGAAGCTTTCTTT; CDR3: CASSFISGNTEAFF
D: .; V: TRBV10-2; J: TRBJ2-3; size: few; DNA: TGCGCCAGCAGACCCTTAAGGCAGGGAGGCACAGATACGCAGTATTTT; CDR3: CASRPLRQGGTDTQYF
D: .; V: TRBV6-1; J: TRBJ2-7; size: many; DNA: TGTGCCAGCAGTCTCGGGGCCATTAACGAGCAGTACTTC; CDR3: CASSLGAINEQYF
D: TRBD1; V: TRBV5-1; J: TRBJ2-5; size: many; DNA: TGCGCCAGCAGCACTTTTACGACAGGGGGAGAGACCCAGTACTTC; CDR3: CASSTFTTGGETQYF
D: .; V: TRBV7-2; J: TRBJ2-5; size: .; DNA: TGTGCCAGCAGCTTATCCGCGCCCCAAGAGACCCAGTACTTC; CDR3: CASSLSAPQETQYF
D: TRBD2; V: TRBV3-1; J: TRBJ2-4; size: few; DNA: TGTGCCAGCAGCCAAGTATTGACGCGGGGGGGCCGGAACATTCAGTACTTC; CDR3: CASSQVLTRGGRNIQYF
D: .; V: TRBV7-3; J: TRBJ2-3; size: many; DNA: TGTGCCAGCAGCACGGACGTGGGCACAGATACGCAGTATTTT; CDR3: CASSTDVGTDTQYF
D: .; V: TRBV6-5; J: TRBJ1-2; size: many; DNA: TGTGCCAGCAGTTTCCGAGGGGAAGCTAACTATGGCTACACCTTC; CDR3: CASSFRGEANYGYTF
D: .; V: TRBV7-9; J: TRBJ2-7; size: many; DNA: TGTGCCAGCAGCTCAGTCCACGAGCAGTACTTC; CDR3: CASSSVHEQYF
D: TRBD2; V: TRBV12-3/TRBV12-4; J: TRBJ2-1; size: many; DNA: TGTGCCAGCAGTTTCCAAGCGGGAGGTACCAGCTCCTACAATGAGCAGTTCTTC; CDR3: CASSFQAGGTSSYNEQFF
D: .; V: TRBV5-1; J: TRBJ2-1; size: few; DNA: TGCGCCAGCAGCTTGGCCGGTCTAGCCTACAATGAGCAGTTCTTC; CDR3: CASSLAGLAYNEQFF
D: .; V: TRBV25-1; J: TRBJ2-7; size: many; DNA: TGTGCCAGCAGTGATTTTCGAGGTTACGAGCAGTACTTC; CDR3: CASSDFRGYEQYF
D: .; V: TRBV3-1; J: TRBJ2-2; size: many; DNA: TGTGCCAGCAGCCAATTGGGAACGAACACCGGGGAGCTGTTTTTT; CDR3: CASSQLGTNTGELFF
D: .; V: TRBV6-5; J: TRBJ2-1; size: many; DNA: TGTGCCAGCAGTTACTCGGGGGGGGCGGGCTACAATGAGCAGTTCTTC; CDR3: CASSYSGGAGYNEQFF
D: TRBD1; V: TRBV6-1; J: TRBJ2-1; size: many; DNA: TGTGCCAGCAGTCAAGGGACAGGGAACAATGAGCAGTTCTTC; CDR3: CASSQGTGNNEQFF
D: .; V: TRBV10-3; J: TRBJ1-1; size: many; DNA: TGTGCCATCAGGGCGCCGGGACACAGCACTGAAGCTTTCTTT; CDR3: CAIRAPGHSTEAFF
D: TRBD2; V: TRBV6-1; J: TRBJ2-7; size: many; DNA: TGTGCCAGCAGATCAAGACTAGCGGGATGGTACGAGCAGTACTTC; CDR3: CASRSRLAGWYEQYF
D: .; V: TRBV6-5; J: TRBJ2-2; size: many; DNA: TGTGCCAGCAGGCTCATCGGGGAGCTGTTTTTT; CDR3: CASRLIGELFF
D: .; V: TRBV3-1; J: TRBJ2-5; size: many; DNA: TGTGCCAGCAGCCCTGAAGGCGAGACCCAGTACTTC; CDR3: CASSPEGETQYF
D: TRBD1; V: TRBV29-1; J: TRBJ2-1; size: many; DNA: TGCAGCGCTAGGACAGGGGGGTATGAGCAGTTCTTC; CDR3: CSARTGGYEQFF
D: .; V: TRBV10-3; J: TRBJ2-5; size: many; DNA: TGTGCCATCTCACGGACAGACCAAGAGACCCAGTACTTC; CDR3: CAISRTDQETQYF
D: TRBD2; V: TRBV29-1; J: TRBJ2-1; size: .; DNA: TGCAGCGTGGGGGCTTTGAGCGGGGGGATGAGCGGTGAGCAGTTCTTC; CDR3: CSVGALSGGMSGEQFF
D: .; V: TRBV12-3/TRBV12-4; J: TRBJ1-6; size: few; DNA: TGTGCCAGCAGTTTATCGGGGGGCCGGTGGGCCGCAAATTCACCCCTCCACTTT; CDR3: CASSLSGGRWAANSPLHF
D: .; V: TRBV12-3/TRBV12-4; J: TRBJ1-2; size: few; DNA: TGTGCCAGCAGTTTCGGAGGGGTCGGCTACACCTTC; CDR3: CASSFGGVGYTF
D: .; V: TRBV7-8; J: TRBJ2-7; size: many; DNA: TGTGCCAGCAGCTTCGGGACCGCAGGCTACGAGCAGTACTTC; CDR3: CASSFGTAGYEQYF
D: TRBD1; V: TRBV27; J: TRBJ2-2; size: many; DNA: TGTGCCAGCAGTCTCGGACAGGGGTACGGGGAGCTGTTTTTT; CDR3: CASSLGQGYGELFF
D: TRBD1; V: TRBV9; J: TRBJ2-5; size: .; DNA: TGTGCCAGCAGCCCAGGGGGACAGGGCGCCCAAGAGACCCAGTACTTC; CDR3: CASSPGGQGAQETQYF
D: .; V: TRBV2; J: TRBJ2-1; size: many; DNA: TGTGCCAGCAGTGATCCGGATGAGCAGTTCTTC; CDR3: CASSDPDEQFF
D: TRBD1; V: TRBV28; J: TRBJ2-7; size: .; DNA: TGTGCCAGCAGTATCAAGGGGGCGCCAGGCTACGAGCAGTACTTC; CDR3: CASSIKGAPGYEQYF
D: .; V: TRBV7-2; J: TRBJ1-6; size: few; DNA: TGTGCCAGCAGCCCCTTTTCGGGGGGGGGTTTTAATTCACCCCTCCACTTT; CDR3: CASSPFSGGGFNSPLHF
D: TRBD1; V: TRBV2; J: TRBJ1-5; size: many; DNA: TGTGCCAGCAGTGAAGATGGACAGGGCCGGCCCCAGCATTTT; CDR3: CASSEDGQGRPQHF
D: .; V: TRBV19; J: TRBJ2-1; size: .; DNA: TGTGCCAGTAGTATCCGGCTTCTAAATGAGCAGTTCTTC; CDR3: CASSIRLLNEQFF
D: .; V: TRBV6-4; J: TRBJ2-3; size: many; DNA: TGTGCCAGCAGTCGGGACCCTGAGAAGGATACGCAGTATTTT; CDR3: CASSRDPEKDTQYF